What follows are 13 T cell receptor beta chains derived from one specimen sequenced in a study of blood T cell repertoires in COVID-19. Using immunoSEQ multiplex PCR, the repertoire was profiled, and TCRdb retains in-frame clones only, with some absent. The profile shows roughly 670,000 clones, 80% to 90% of them singletons. The sequenced sample consisted of peripheral blood. These receptors were taken from a woman under 30 with acute or convalescent COVID-19.

The chain is built from TRBV24-1 and TRBJ1-2, with D perhaps TRBD1 (5 bases). CDR3 length: 13 amino acids. Trimming removed 3 bases from V and 6 bases from J, with 10 bases in between. CDR1 and CDR2 (germline): KGHDR, SFDVKD. CDR3 coding DNA: TGTGCCACCAGTGATCGGACAATAAATGGCTACACCTTC. This encodes CATSDRTINGYTF.

The chain carries TRBV5-4 and TRBJ2-7, with TRBD1 matching over 8 bases. The CDR3 has 14 residues. Germline CDR1 is SGHNT and CDR2 is YYREEE (reference sequence). J gave up 7 bases and V 2 bases, and 8 bases lay outside the gene matches. Here the CDR3 DNA reads TGTGCCAGCAGCTTAAGACAGGGGATAGGGGAGCAGTACTTC. Residues: CASSLRQGIGEQYF.

The chain links TRBV30 to TRBJ2-2; D unresolved. From germline, CDR1 is GTSNPN and CDR2 SVGIG (reference sequence). The CDR3 contains 10 residues. The CDR3: CGFGTGELFF. In DNA, the CDR3 is TGTGGATTCGGGACCGGGGAGCTGTTTTTT.

This clone was seen just once. The chain is built from TRBV12-3 or TRBV12-4 and TRBJ1-2; D gene uncertain. V lost 2 bases and J lost 6, with 7 bases in between. This CDR3 spans 12 amino acids. CDR3 sequence reads: CASSLSADGYTF. Written as DNA, the CDR3 is TGTGCCAGCAGTTTATCAGCGGATGGCTACACCTTC.

This chain links TRBV6-5 with TRBJ1-2; TRBD1 might be the D (6 bases). V lost 6 bases and J 4 bases, leaving 12 bases between the germline ends. Germline V gene lookup returns CDR1 MNHEY and CDR2 SVGAGI. This CDR3 is 13 amino acids long. The CDR3 spells CASRRDNAYGYTF. CDR3 DNA sequence: TGTGCCAGCAGAAGGGACAACGCCTATGGCTACACCTTC.

This clone was counted once. This chain links TRBV2 with TRBJ1-3; weak D call: TRBD1 (6 bases). V dropped 6 bases and J dropped 0 bases, with 15 bases sitting between them. The CDR3 runs to 16 residues. Germline values: CDR1 SNHLY, CDR2 FYNNEI. The CDR3 bases are TGTGCCAGCAGCGGGGAGGGGGTAGGCTCTGGAAACACCATATATTTT. Translation gives CASSGEGVGSGNTIYF.

The CDR3 DNA follows: TGCAGTGCTAGTTCCCCCCAGGAGGTCTATGGCTACACCTTC. Its protein is CSASSPQEVYGYTF. This chain connects TRBV20-1 to TRBJ1-2; D ambiguous. Germline V gives CDR1 DFQATT, CDR2 SNEGSKA (reference sequence). The V end lost 3 bases, the J end lost 4 bases, and 15 bases lay between the germline ends. CDR3 length: 14 residues.

The chain couples TRBV4-1 to TRBJ1-3, with a tentative D call TRBD1 (6 bases). V was trimmed by 2 bases and J by 0 bases, leaving 14 bases between them. The CDR3 length is 17 residues. Per the germline V gene, CDR1 is MGHRA and CDR2 is YSYEKL. The CDR3 DNA reads as TGCGCCAGCAGCCAATTACGTGCGGGGGCCTCTGGAAACACCATATATTTT. It encodes CASSQLRAGASGNTIYF.

The table lists this clone with a count of one. The V call is TRBV19, the J call TRBJ2-7, with 7 bases that match TRBD1. This CDR3 contains 14 residues. V gave up 4 bases and J gave up 7 bases; unmatched junction bases: 10. The germline gives CDR1 LNHDA, CDR2 SQIVND (reference sequence). The CDR3 sequence is CASSNRDSLREQYF. The CDR3, as DNA: TGTGCCAGTAGTAATAGGGACAGCCTCCGTGAGCAGTACTTC.

The genes are TRBV29-1 and TRBJ1-1; 8 bases are a match to TRBD1. CDR3 length: 11 amino acids. V shed 7 bases and J 4 bases; nucleotides not matched to a gene: 2. Germline loops: CDR1 SQVTM, CDR2 ANQGSEA. DNA for the CDR3: TGCAGCGCAGACAGGGGCACTGAAGCTTTCTTT. This translates into CSADRGTEAFF.

The CDR3 DNA is TGTGCCAGCAAGGACAGGGATAGCTATGGCTACACCTTC. Its translation is CASKDRDSYGYTF. V and J are TRBV2 and TRBJ1-2; 8 bases are shared with TRBD1. After removal of 7 bases from V and 4 bases from J, the junction contained 5 bases not matched to a gene. The germline CDR1 and CDR2 sequences are SNHLY and FYNNEI. The CDR3 is 13 amino acids. The whole variable domain, filled in from reference TRBV2 and TRBJ1-2, reads EPEVTQTPSHQVTQMGQEVILRCVPISNHLYFYWYRQILGQKVEFLVSFYNNEISEKSEIFDDQFSVERPDGSNFTLKIRSTKLEDSAMYFCASKDRDSYGYTFGSGTRLTVV.

V is TRBV2 and J is TRBJ1-1; D not certain. CDR3 size: 13 residues. Per germline, CDR1 SNHLY and CDR2 FYNNEI. The V gene lost 4 bases and the J gene lost 2 bases, with 8 bases spanning the gap. The CDR3 DNA reads TGTGCCAGCAGTGGAGACACCAACACTGAAGCTTTCTTT. Translation: CASSGDTNTEAFF.

This chain joins TRBV5-6 and TRBJ1-3; maybe TRBD1 (5 bases). CDR1 is SGHDT, CDR2 YYEEEE, per germline. The V end lost 1 base, the J end lost 4 bases, and 9 bases lay between the germline ends. The CDR3 contains 14 residues. The CDR3 here is CASSLKGFGNTIYF. CDR3 nucleotides: TGTGCCAGCAGCTTGAAGGGGTTCGGAAACACCATATATTTT.